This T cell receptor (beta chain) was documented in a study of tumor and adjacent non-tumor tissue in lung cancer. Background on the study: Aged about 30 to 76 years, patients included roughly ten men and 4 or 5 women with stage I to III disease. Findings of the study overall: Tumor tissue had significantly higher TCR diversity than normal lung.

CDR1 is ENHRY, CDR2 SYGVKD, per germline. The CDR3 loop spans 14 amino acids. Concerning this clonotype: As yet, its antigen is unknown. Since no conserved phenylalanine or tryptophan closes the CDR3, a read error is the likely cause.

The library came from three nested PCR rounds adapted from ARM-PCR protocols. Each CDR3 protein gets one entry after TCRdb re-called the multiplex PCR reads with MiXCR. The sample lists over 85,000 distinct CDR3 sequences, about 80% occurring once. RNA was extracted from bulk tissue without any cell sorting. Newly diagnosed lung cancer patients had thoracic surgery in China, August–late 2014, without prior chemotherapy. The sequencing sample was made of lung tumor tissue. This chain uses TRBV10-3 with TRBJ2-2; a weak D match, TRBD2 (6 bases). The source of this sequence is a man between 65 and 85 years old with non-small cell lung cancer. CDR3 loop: CAIAGQSNTGELFV. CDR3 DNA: TGTGCCATCGCGGGGCAATCGAACACAGGGGAGCTGTTTGTT.